This T cell receptor beta chain was identified in a study of breast tumors, draining lymph nodes, adjacent tissues (dated by TCRdb to the mid-2010s). Regarding the research as a whole: The study compared TCR beta repertoires across tumor, adjacent nontumor tissue and axillary lymph nodes from breast cancer patients. In human breast cancer, the study set out to assess how tumor, surrounding tissue and draining lymph node repertoires relate to one another and whether T cells might be exchanged between them. The investigation overall reported the following: The data were judged consistent with most tumor T cells deriving from the lymph node and then expanding within tumor tissue. The study presented the conclusion that tumor T cells originate in lymph nodes as consistent with a hypothesis, not as something directly demonstrated. Tumor T-cell repertoires showed less diversity than lymph node repertoires and more diversity than nontumor tissue repertoires, and tumor T-cell repertoires showed preferential V and J gene usage. Tumor and nontumor tissue repertoires were found to be significantly more similar in luminal-like than in basal-like breast cancer.

The data were produced on an Illumina HiSeq 2000. TCR beta chain libraries were generated through multiplex PCR amplification. The amplified TCR beta chain products were analyzed by high-throughput sequencing. TCRdb reprocessed the public reads (quality trimming at Q25 with fastp, clone calling with MiXCR) and kept in-frame beta chains. Each entry merges the rows of one CDR3 protein and shows their most common DNA and genes. The sample table records about 13,000 distinct CDR3 sequences; about 62% of these occur just once. Of the sample, under 55% is held by the ten largest clones. CDR3 length: 14 amino acids, cysteine to phenylalanine. Only the CDR3 region is kept as DNA, spanning 42 bases read in frame from base 1. V is cut back by 6 bases and J by 0 bases, with 1 base in the junction unmatched. CDR1 and CDR2, per the germline V gene (reference sequence), are DFQATT and SNEGSKA. As for this clonotype: Its antigen is currently not known. It has no much larger one-base neighbor in the sample; base qualities were not kept.

The adjacent samples were made up of nontumor breast tissue around the tumor. This receptor was identified in a female donor with breast cancer. Some clones in this sample may be carry-over from other donors' samples. The sample was tumor-adjacent breast tissue. The V gene is TRBV20-1 and the J gene is TRBJ2-3; 12 junctional bases match TRBD1. The CDR3 region: CSAGQGASTDTQYF. At the DNA level, the sequence is TGCAGTGCGGGACAGGGGGCGAGCACAGATACGCAGTATTTT.